This T cell receptor (beta chain) derives from a study of low-dose radiotherapy and immunotherapy resistance in tumors. First-strand cDNA relied on TRAV- and TRBV-specific primers spanning alpha and beta chains. Amplification, which lasted around 22 PCR cycles, used a constant-region primer and V-primer adapter to amplify TCRs. TCRdb re-called the reads with MiXCR, one entry per CDR3 protein. The sample yields about 80,000 distinct CDR3 sequences, over 15% seen once. As to time point: after trial treatment. This sample's treatment: LDRT plus nivolumab, ipilimumab, low-dose cyclophosphamide and aspirin (RACIN trial). Trimming removed 3 bases at V and 0 bases at J, with 9 bases between. Germline CDR1 is SNHLY and CDR2 is FYNNEI. The CDR3 consists of 14 residues. This clonotype was seen only a few times.

The V gene is TRBV2, the J gene TRBJ2-7; D is ambiguous. Sample: PBMCs, taken after low-dose radiotherapy plus immunotherapy. The receptor was derived from a male donor with prostate cancer. CDR3 region: CASSEAGVSYEQYF. The CDR3 DNA reads as TGTGCCAGCAGTGAGGCTGGGGTCTCCTACGAGCAGTACTTC. Looking up the rest from reference TRBV2 and TRBJ2-7 gives the full variable domain: EPEVTQTPSHQVTQMGQEVILRCVPISNHLYFYWYRQILGQKVEFLVSFYNNEISEKSEIFDDQFSVERPDGSNFTLKIRSTKLEDSAMYFCASSEAGVSYEQYFGPGTRLTVT.